One and the same sample provided the 4 T cell receptor beta chains below, sequenced in a study of blood T cell repertoires in COVID-19. Only in-frame clones appear in the TCRdb table, and some are missing; sequencing was by immunoSEQ multiplex PCR. The sample has 100,000 or so clones; about 90% are singletons. Sequencing used peripheral blood. These receptors all come from a man in his forties or fifties with acute or convalescent COVID-19.

V gene TRBV3-1 (or the pseudogene TRBV3-2) combines with J gene TRBJ1-5; D is perhaps TRBD1 (6 bases). The CDR3 contains 16 residues. In germline, CDR1 is LGHDT, CDR2 YNNKEL (reference sequence). Trimming left V 0 bases short and J 1 base short, with 10 bases between. The CDR3 DNA is TGTGCCAGCAGCCAAGATGCCAGGGGAAGCAATCAGCCCCAGCATTTT. Translation: CASSQDARGSNQPQHF.

The chain couples TRBV24-1 to TRBJ1-2; TRBD1 aligns across 8 bases. V lost 3 bases to trimming and J lost 8 bases; unmatched junction nucleotides: 10. Germline V gives CDR1 KGHDR, CDR2 SFDVKD. The length of the CDR3 is 15 residues. The CDR3 region has the DNA TGTGCCACCAGTGATCCCGGGACAGGAACAACCGGCTACACCTTC. Protein product: CATSDPGTGTTGYTF.

The rearrangement links TRBV19 to TRBJ2-2; the D gene is possibly TRBD2 (5 bases). Trimming stripped 4 bases from V and 3 bases from J, with 21 bases between. The germline V gene encodes CDR1 LNHDA and CDR2 SQIVND (reference sequence). The CDR3 is made up of 18 amino acids. The CDR3 region is CASSKNSRFPGDTGELFF. Written as DNA, the CDR3 is TGTGCCAGTAGTAAAAACTCCAGGTTCCCCGGGGACACCGGGGAGCTGTTTTTT.

The DNA of the CDR3 is TGTGCCAGCATGAGAAGATCGACAGATACGCAGTATTTT. This codes for CASMRRSTDTQYF. The chain joins TRBV2 to TRBJ2-3, with D hard to call. The CDR3 has 13 residues. The V end lost 7 bases, the J end lost 3 bases, and 11 bases lay between the germline ends. CDR1 and CDR2 (germline): SNHLY, FYNNEI. The full variable domain, completed using reference TRBV2 and TRBJ2-3, is EPEVTQTPSHQVTQMGQEVILRCVPISNHLYFYWYRQILGQKVEFLVSFYNNEISEKSEIFDDQFSVERPDGSNFTLKIRSTKLEDSAMYFCASMRRSTDTQYFGPGTRLTVL.